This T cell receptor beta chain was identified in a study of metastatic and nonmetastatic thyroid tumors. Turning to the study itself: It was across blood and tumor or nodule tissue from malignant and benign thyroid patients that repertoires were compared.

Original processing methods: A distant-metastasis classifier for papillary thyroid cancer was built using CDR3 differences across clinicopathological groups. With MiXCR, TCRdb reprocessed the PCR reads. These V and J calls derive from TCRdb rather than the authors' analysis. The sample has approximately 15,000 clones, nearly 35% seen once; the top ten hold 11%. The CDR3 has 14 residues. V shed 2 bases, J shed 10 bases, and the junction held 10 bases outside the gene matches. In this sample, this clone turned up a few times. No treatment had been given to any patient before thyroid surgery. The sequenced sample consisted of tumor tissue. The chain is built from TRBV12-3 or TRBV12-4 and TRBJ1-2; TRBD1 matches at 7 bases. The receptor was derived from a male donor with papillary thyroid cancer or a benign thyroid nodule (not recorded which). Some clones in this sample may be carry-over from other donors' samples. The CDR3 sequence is CASSLFTGERHYTF. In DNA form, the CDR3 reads TGTGCCAGCAGTTTATTCACAGGGGAAAGACACTACACCTTC.